The 9 T cell receptor beta chains below come from one sample, sequenced in a study of T cells in Graves' hyperthyroidism and ophthalmopathy (dated by TCRdb to the late 2010s). Library construction relied on multiplex PCR. Sequencing was performed on an Illumina HiSeq 2000. The TCR beta CDR3 regions were amplified from the RNA transcripts. The TCR CDR3 was subjected to a first round of RT-PCR using the HTBI primer set and the Qiagen OneStep RT-PCR kit. TCRdb trimmed public reads at Q25 via fastp, called clones via MiXCR and kept in-frame beta chains. CDR3 protein sequences are deduplicated, and each keeps its most common genes and DNA. The sample contains 450,000 to 550,000 distinct CDR3 sequences, less than 25% of them found a single time. About 10% of the sample is taken by the ten largest. The specimen was blood. Every receptor here comes from a woman aged 25 to 39 with Graves' ophthalmopathy.

This clonotype was counted a few times. This rearrangement joins TRBV29-1 to TRBJ1-1; TRBD1 aligns across 8 bases. CDR3 size: 14 residues. CDR1 is SQVTM, CDR2 ANQGSEA, per germline. J was trimmed by 7 bases and V by 6 bases; bases with no gene match: 13. The CDR3 region is CSVGGSTGVGEAFF. The CDR3 DNA is TGCAGCGTCGGAGGGTCGACAGGGGTCGGTGAAGCTTTCTTT.

A few counts support this clonotype. The chain joins TRBV30 to TRBJ2-7; the D gene is possibly TRBD1 (6 bases). The CDR3 is 17 amino acids. Between the trimmed V and J ends, which lost 1 base and 0 bases, there was a span of 19 bases. CDR1 and CDR2 (germline): GTSNPN, SVGIG (reference sequence). The DNA for the CDR3 is TGTGCCTGGAGTGGACCGGCGACAGGACCTCGCTCCTACGAGCAGTACTTC. Translating it yields CAWSGPATGPRSYEQYF.

This clonotype was seen many times. The chain uses TRBV6-5 and TRBJ1-2; tentative D call: TRBD1 (6 bases). The CDR3 consists of 14 residues. V shed 5 bases and J shed 4 bases, with 14 bases lying between them. Germline-derived CDR1 and CDR2 are MNHEY and SVGAGI. CDR3 region: CASSPTRGGYGYTF. The CDR3 coding sequence is TGTGCCAGCAGTCCCACCAGGGGAGGCTATGGCTACACCTTC.

The rearrangement links TRBV7-8 to TRBJ1-5; TRBD1 agrees at 10 bases. The length of the CDR3 is 17 residues. Germline V CDR1 and CDR2: SGHVS, FQNEAQ. Trimming removed 5 bases from V and 0 bases from J; junction bases left unmatched: 7. The CDR3 DNA sequence: TGTGCCAGCAGCCTCGGGACAGGGGCATATAGCAATCAGCCCCAGCATTTT. Translated: CASSLGTGAYSNQPQHF.

This clonotype was seen a few times. The chain employs TRBV12-3 or TRBV12-4 and TRBJ2-4, with unresolved D. The V and J ends lost 1 base and 0 bases respectively, with 7 bases between them. The CDR3 contains 15 residues. The CDR3 region is CASSLDPLAKNIQYF. The CDR3 DNA follows: TGTGCCAGCAGTTTAGATCCCCTAGCCAAAAACATTCAGTACTTC.

This clonotype came up many times. The V and J genes are TRBV19 and TRBJ2-7; D unresolved. The CDR3 loop spans 13 amino acids. Between the trimmed V and J ends, which lost 6 bases and 7 bases, there was a span of 16 bases. The germline CDR1 and CDR2 sequences are LNHDA and SQIVND (reference sequence). The CDR3 here is CASSARSGSEQYF. CDR3 nucleotide sequence: TGTGCCAGTAGCGCTAGATCCGGTTCGGAGCAGTACTTC.

This clonotype was seen only once. The chain carries TRBV9 and TRBJ2-5; 8 bases are a match to TRBD1. Germline V gene data show CDR1 as SGDLS and CDR2 as YYNGEE. The CDR3 is 14 amino acids. Trimming removed 3 bases from V and 5 bases from J; junction bases left unmatched: 6. CDR3 DNA sequence: TGTGCCAGCAGCGGGACAGGGACAGTCGAGACCCAGTACTTC. It specifies CASSGTGTVETQYF.

This clonotype was observed many times. This chain connects TRBV6-5 to TRBJ1-2; the D is unclear. The CDR3 contains 11 residues. CDR1 and CDR2 from the germline V gene are MNHEY and SVGAGI. The ends were cut back, 2 bases at V and 7 bases at J, with 5 bases in the middle. In nucleotides, the CDR3 is TGTGCCAGCAGTTACCGGGGTGGCTACACCTTC. Translation gives CASSYRGGYTF.

CDR3 amino acids: CASSLGRSGRGGELFF. The DNA of the CDR3 is TGTGCCAGCAGTTTAGGTCGCAGCGGTAGAGGCGGGGAGCTGTTTTTT. The rearrangement links TRBV12-3 or TRBV12-4 to TRBJ2-2; a weak D match, TRBD2 (5 bases). CDR3 length equals 16 residues. Trimming took off 1 base at V and 7 bases at J, with 16 bases between the two ends.